This T cell receptor (beta chain) appears in the sequencing data of a study of blood T cell repertoires in COVID-19. Assay: immunoSEQ multiplex PCR; the TCRdb copy retains only in-frame clones and omits some. The sample has hundreds of thousands of clones, roughly nine tenths seen once. Specimen: PBMCs or T cells enriched from blood (not recorded which). The TCR originated in a woman aged 25 to 39 who had recovered from COVID-19.

The CDR3 loop reads CASSQAGRLNTEAFF. The CDR3 region has the DNA TGTGCCAGCAGCCAAGCTGGCAGACTAAACACTGAAGCTTTCTTT. This chain links TRBV14 with TRBJ1-1; unclear D gene. V was clipped by 1 base and J by 2 bases, with 11 bases between them. Germline-derived CDR1 and CDR2 are SGHDN and FVKESK. The length of the CDR3 is 15 residues. Together with reference TRBV14 and TRBJ1-1, the CDR3 gives the full variable domain: EAGVTQFPSHSVIEKGQTVTLRCDPISGHDNLYWYRRVMGKEIKFLLHFVKESKQDESGMPNNRFLAERTGGTYSTLKVQPAELEDSGVYFCASSQAGRLNTEAFFGQGTRLTVV.